Following are 8 T cell receptor beta chains from one sample sequenced in a study of PD-1 blockade in classical Hodgkin lymphoma. Clones were read by immunoSEQ multiplex PCR, and TCRdb kept only the in-frame ones, dropping some. The sample holds 6,000 to 7,500 clones, around 50% seen once. Every single patient, without exception, relapsed after autologous stem cell transplantation, and brentuximab vedotin exposure varied. Thawed PBMCs underwent magnetic negative selection to obtain purified CD8+ T cells. This material consisted of CD8+ T cells from blood, taken at baseline. The source is a human donor with classical Hodgkin lymphoma.

J is TRBJ2-2 and V is TRBV4-1; the match to TRBD2 covers 9 bases. J lost 0 bases, V lost 6 bases, and 2 bases had no gene match. Looked up from germline, CDR1 is MGHRA and CDR2 is YSYEKL. CDR3 length: 15 amino acids. This CDR3 reads CASSWTSANTGELFF. The DNA of the CDR3 is TGCGCCAGCAGTTGGACTAGCGCGAACACCGGGGAGCTGTTTTTT.

The chain has TRBV10-3 and TRBJ2-1, with 9 bases fitting TRBD1. Germline CDR1 reads ENHRY; CDR2 reads SYGVKD. After removal of 4 bases from V and 8 bases from J, the junction contained 15 bases not matched to a gene. This CDR3 comprises 17 residues. CDR3 sequence reads: CAISVPGEGTGSYEQFF. CDR3 bases: TGTGCCATCAGTGTGCCCGGTGAAGGGACAGGGTCTTATGAGCAGTTCTTC.

A remark on this clone: A junction boundary mismatches the germline segment, possibly from a read error. This rearrangement joins TRBV7-3 to TRBJ1-2; 7 nucleotides align to TRBD1. Germline V CDR1 and CDR2: SGHTA, FQGTGA. CDR3 length: 14 amino acids. The CDR3 bases are TGCGCCAGCAGCCAAGACAGGGAGAACTATGGCTACACCTTC. Amino acids: CASSQDRENYGYTF.

The chain joins TRBV28 to TRBJ1-2, with 10 bases identical to TRBD1. Trimming took 3 bases from V and 3 from J; bases not matched to a gene: 7. CDR3 length equals 16 residues. Germline CDR1 reads MDHEN; CDR2 reads SYDVKM. CDR3: CASSFPRDRGDYGYTF. In DNA, the CDR3 is TGTGCCAGCAGTTTCCCCCGGGACAGGGGAGACTATGGCTACACCTTC.

This clone was detected only a few times. The DNA is left out, because the CDR3 cannot be placed on it with certainty; the CDR3 is given as TCRdb lists it. This sequence joins TRBV19 and TRBJ2-7. The germline gives CDR1 LNHDA, CDR2 SQIVND (reference sequence). The length of the CDR3 is 13 amino acids, counting both ends. CDR3 loop: CASSISAPYEQYF.

The J gene is TRBJ1-1, the V gene TRBV5-6, with D perhaps TRBD1 (6 bases). The CDR3 is made up of 17 amino acids. Germline V gene lookup returns CDR1 SGHDT and CDR2 YYEEEE. V gave up 4 bases and J gave up 6 bases, with 25 bases separating them. CDR3 region: CASSSVGATFRDPEAFF. CDR3 bases: TGTGCCAGCAGCAGCGTGGGGGCCACCTTCCGGGACCCTGAAGCTTTCTTT.

The rearrangement uses TRBV7-2 and TRBJ2-1; D unclear. Trimming left V 0 bases short and J 6 bases short, with 9 bases between. The CDR3 is 14 residues long. Germline V gene lookup returns CDR1 SGHTA and CDR2 FQGNSA. The CDR3 spells CASSLANPGNEQFF. In nucleotides, the CDR3 is TGTGCCAGCAGCTTAGCCAACCCTGGCAATGAGCAGTTCTTC. The full variable domain, completed using reference TRBV7-2 and TRBJ2-1, is GAGVSQSPSNKVTEKGKDVELRCDPISGHTALYWYRQSLGQGLEFLIYFQGNSAPDKSGLPSDRFSAERTGGSVSTLTIQRTQQEDSAVYLCASSLANPGNEQFFGPGTRLTVL.

This clone appeared a single time. The V call is TRBV5-1, the J call TRBJ2-7, with D possibly matching TRBD1 (5 bases). Per germline, CDR1 SGHRS and CDR2 YFSETQ. CDR3 length: 15 residues. The V end was cut by 4 bases, the J end by 2 bases, with 16 bases between. CDR3 protein: CASSRGPEGTYEQYF. Written as DNA, the CDR3 is TGCGCCAGCAGCAGGGGTCCCGAAGGTACCTACGAGCAGTACTTC.